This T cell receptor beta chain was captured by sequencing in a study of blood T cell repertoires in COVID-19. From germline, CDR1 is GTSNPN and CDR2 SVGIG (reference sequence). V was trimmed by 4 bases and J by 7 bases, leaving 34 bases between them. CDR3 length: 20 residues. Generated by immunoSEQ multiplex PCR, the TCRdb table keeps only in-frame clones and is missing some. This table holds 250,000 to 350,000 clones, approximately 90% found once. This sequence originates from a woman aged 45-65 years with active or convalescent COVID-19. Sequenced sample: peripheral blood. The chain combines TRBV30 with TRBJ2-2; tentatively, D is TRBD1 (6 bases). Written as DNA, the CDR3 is TGTGCCTGGACTGCCCCTCGACGAATCACAGGGAGTTTTTATCTCGGGGAGCTGTTTTTT. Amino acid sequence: CAWTAPRRITGSFYLGELFF. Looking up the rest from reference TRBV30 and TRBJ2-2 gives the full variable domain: SQTIHQWPATLVQPVGSPLSLECTVEGTSNPNLYWYRQAAGRGLQLLFYSVGIGQISSEVPQNLSASRPQDRQFILSSKKLLLSDSGFYLCAWTAPRRITGSFYLGELFFGEGSRLTVL.